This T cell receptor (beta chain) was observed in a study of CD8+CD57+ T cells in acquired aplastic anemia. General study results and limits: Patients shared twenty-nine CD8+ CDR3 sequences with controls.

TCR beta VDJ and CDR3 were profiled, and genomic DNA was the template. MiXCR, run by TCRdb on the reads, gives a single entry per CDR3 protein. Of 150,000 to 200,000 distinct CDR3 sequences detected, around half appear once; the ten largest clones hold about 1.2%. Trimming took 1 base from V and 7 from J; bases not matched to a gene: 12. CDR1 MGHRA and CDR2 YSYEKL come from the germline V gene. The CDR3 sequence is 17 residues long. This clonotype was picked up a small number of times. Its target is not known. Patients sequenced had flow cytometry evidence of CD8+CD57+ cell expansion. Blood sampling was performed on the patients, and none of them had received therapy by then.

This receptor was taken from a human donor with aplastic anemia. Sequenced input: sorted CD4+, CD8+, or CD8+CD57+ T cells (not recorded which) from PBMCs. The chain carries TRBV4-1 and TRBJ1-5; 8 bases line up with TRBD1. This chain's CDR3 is CASSQGWAGGLGQPQHF. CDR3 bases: TGCGCCAGCAGCCAAGGTTGGGCAGGGGGCTTGGGGCAGCCCCAGCATTTT.